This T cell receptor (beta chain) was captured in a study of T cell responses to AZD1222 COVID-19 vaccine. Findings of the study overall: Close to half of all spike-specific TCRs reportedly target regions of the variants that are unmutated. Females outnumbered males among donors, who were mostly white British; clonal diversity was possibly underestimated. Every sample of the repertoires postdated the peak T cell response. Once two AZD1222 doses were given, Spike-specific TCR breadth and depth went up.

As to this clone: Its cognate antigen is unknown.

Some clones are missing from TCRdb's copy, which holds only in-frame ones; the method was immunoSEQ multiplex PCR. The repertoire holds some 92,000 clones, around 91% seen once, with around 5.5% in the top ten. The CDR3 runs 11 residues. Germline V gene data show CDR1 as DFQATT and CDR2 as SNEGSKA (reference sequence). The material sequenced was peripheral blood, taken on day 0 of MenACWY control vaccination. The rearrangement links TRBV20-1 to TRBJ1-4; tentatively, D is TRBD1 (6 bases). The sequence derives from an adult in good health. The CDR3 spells CSARGGEKLFF. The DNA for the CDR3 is TGCAGCGCCAGGGGAGGTGAAAAACTGTTTTTT.